The source of this T cell receptor beta chain is a study of cytomegalovirus exposure and HLA in healthy donors. Germline CDR1 and CDR2: MDHEN and SYDVKM. The CDR3 is 19 residues long. Between the trimmed V and J ends, which lost 1 base and 2 bases, there was a span of 18 bases. In the PCR, 60 Vbeta and 13 Jbeta primers were used. Assay: immunoSEQ multiplex PCR; the TCRdb copy retains only in-frame clones and omits some. In total, the table holds around 34,000 clones. This clonotype originated in a woman between 40 and 50 years old in good health and CMV-seropositive. The sample comprised PBMCs. The V and J genes are TRBV28 and TRBJ1-6; no firm D call. The CDR3 loop reads CASSLYVPLTSAYNSPLHF. The CDR3 coding sequence is TGTGCCAGCAGTTTATACGTCCCGCTAACCTCGGCCTATAATTCACCCCTCCACTTT.